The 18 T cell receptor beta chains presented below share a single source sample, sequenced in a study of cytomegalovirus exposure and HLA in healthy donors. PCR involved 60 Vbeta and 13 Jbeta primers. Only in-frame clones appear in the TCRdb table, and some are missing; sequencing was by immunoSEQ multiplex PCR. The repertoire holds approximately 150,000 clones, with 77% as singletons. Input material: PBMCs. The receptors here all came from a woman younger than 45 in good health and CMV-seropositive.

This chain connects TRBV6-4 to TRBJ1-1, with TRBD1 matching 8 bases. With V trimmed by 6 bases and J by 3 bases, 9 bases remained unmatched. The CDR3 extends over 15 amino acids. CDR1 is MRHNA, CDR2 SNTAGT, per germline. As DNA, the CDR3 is TGTGCCAGCAGCCCCAACAGGGGACAGGACACTGAAGCTTTCTTT. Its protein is CASSPNRGQDTEAFF.

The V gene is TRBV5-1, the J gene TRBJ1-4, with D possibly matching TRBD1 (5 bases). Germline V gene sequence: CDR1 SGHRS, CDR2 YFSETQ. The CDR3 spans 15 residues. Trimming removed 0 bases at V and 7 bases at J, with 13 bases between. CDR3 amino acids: CASSLGGVSGEKLFF. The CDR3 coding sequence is TGCGCCAGCAGCTTGGGGGGGGTGTCAGGTGAAAAACTGTTTTTT.

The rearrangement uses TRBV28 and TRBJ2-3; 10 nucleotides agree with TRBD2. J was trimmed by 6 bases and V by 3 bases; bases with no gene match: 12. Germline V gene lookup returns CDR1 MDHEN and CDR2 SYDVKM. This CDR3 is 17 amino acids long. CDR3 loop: CASSFSRLSGRADTQYF. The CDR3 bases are TGTGCCAGCAGTTTCAGCAGACTAAGCGGGAGGGCGGATACGCAGTATTTT. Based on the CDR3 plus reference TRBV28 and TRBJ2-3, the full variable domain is DVKVTQSSRYLVKRTGEKVFLECVQDMDHENMFWYRQDPGLGLRLIYFSYDVKMKEKGDIPEGYSVSREKKERFSLILESASTNQTSMYLCASSFSRLSGRADTQYFGPGTRLTVL.

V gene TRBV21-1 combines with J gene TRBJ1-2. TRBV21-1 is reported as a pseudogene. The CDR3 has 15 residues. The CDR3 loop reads CASPYPGLPNYGYTF. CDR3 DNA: TGTGCCAGCCCCTATCCAGGACTCCCCAACTATGGCTACACCTTC.

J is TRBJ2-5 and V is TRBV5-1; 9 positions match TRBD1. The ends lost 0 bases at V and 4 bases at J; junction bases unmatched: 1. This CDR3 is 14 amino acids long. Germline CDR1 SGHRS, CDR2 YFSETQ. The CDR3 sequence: CASSLDRGRETQYF. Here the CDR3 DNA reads TGCGCCAGCAGCTTGGACAGGGGGCGAGAGACCCAGTACTTC.

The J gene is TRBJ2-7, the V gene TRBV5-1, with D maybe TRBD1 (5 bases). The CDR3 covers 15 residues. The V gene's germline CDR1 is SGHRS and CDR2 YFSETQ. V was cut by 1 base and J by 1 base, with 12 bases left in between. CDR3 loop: CASSLLDTASYEQYF. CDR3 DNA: TGCGCCAGCAGCTTGCTGGACACTGCTTCCTACGAGCAGTACTTC. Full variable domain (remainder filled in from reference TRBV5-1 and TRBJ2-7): KAGVTQTPRYLIKTRGQQVTLSCSPISGHRSVSWYQQTPGQGLQFLFEYFSETQRNKGNFPGRFSGRQFSNSRSEMNVSTLELGDSALYLCASSLLDTASYEQYFGPGTRLTVT.

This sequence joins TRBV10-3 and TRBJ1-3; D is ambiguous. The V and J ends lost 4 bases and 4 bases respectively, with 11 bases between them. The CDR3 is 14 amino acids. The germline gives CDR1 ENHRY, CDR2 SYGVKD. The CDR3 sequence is CAISASGSGNTIYF. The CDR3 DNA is TGTGCCATCAGTGCCTCGGGGTCCGGAAACACCATATATTTT.

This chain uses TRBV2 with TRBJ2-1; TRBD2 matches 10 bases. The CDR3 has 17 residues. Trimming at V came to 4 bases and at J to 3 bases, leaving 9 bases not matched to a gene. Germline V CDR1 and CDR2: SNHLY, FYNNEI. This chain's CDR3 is CASSAEGVAGGYNEQFF. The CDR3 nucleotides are TGTGCCAGCAGTGCTGAAGGAGTAGCGGGAGGCTACAATGAGCAGTTCTTC.

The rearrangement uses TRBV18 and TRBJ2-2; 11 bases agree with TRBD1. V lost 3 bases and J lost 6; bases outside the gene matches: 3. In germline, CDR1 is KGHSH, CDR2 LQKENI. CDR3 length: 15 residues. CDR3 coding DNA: TGTGCCAGCTCACCGGGACAGGGGGACCCCGGGGAGCTGTTTTTT. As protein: CASSPGQGDPGELFF.

The CDR3 region has the DNA TGTGCCAGCAGTTACGGCCAGGGTGGGTACGAGCAGTACTTC. It encodes CASSYGQGGYEQYF. The rearrangement links TRBV6-6 to TRBJ2-7; D might be TRBD1 (5 bases). The CDR3 covers 14 residues. Trimming left V 2 bases short and J 4 bases short, with 12 bases between. Germline values: CDR1 MNHNY, CDR2 SVGAGI (reference sequence).

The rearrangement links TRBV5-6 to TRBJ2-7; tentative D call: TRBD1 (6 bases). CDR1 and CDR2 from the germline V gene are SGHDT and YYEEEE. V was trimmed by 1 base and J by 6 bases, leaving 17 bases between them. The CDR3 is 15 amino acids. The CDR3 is CASSLLVRGAGEQYF. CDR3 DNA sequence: TGTGCCAGCAGCTTGTTGGTCAGGGGAGCCGGCGAGCAGTACTTC.

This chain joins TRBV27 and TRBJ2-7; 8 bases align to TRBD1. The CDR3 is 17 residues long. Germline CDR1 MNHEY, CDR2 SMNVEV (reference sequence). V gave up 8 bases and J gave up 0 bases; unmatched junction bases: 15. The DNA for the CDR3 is TGTGCCAGCCGATCGGGACAGGCAGGGAAAAGCTCCTACGAGCAGTACTTC. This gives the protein CASRSGQAGKSSYEQYF.

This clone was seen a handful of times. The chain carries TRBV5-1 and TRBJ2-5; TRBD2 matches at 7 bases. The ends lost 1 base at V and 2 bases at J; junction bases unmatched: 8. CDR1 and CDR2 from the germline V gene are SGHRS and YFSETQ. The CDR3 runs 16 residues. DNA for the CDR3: TGCGCCAGCAGCTTGATTGTTTCCGGGGGGCAAGAGACCCAGTACTTC. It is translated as CASSLIVSGGQETQYF.

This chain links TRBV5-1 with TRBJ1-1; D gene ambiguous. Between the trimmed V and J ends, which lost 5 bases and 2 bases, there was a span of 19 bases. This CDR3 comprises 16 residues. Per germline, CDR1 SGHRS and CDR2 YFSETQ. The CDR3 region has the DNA TGCGCCAGCAGACCCACCGGCGGTGAAGGTAACACTGAAGCTTTCTTT. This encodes CASRPTGGEGNTEAFF.

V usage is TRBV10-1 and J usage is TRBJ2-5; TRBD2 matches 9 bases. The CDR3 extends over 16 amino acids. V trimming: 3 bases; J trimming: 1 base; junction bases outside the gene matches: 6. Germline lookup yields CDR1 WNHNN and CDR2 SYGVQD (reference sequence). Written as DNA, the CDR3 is TGCGCCAGCAGTGACGGGGCTAGCGGGGCCCAAGAGACCCAGTACTTC. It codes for CASSDGASGAQETQYF.

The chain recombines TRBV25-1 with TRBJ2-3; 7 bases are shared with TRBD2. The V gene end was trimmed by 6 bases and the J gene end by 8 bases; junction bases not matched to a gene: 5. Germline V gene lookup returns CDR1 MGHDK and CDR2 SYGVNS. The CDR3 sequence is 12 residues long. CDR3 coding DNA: TGTGCCAGCAGGGGAGGGCCCGGTACGCAGTATTTT. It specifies CASRGGPGTQYF.

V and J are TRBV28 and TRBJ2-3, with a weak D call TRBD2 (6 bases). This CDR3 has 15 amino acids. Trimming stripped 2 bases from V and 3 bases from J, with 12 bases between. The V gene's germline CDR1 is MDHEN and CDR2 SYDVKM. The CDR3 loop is CASSLTGVGTDTQYF. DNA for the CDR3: TGTGCCAGCAGTTTAACGGGAGTCGGGACAGATACGCAGTATTTT.

The CDR3 is CASSRTGWEQYF. CDR3 nucleotide sequence: TGTGCCAGCAGTCGGACAGGGTGGGAGCAGTACTTC. The chain uses TRBV6-5 and TRBJ2-7; 8 bases line up with TRBD1. Looked up from germline, CDR1 is MNHEY and CDR2 is SVGAGI. With 5 bases clipped from V and 7 bases from J, the junction kept 4 bases outside the gene matches. The CDR3 contains 12 residues.